These T cell receptor beta chains were read from a single sample in a study of OX40 agonist ivuxolimab in advanced cancers. The table came from immunoSEQ multiplex PCR; TCRdb's copy has only in-frame clones and leaves some out. Among about 110,000 clones listed, about nine tenths were seen once. The specimen comprised CD4+ or CD8+ T cells sorted from blood, sampled in a trial of the OX40 agonist ivuxolimab. The receptors were gathered from an adult with an advanced solid tumor such as melanoma, head and neck, liver or kidney cancer. Both conserved end residues are part of each CDR3. The D gene is left open where the match is weak. Clone size appears in some rows only: once, few, many, or a class for an expanded clone.

d_call: TRBD1; clone_size: -; j_call: TRBJ2-3; v_call: TRBV7-2; cdr3_aa: CASHRGQRDTQYF; cdr3_nt: TGTGCCAGCCACAGGGGGCAGAGGGATACGCAGTATTTT
d_call: -; clone_size: -; j_call: TRBJ1-1; v_call: TRBV6-5; cdr3_aa: CASRPPGTAGTEAFF; cdr3_nt: TGTGCCAGCAGACCTCCAGGGACGGCCGGCACTGAAGCTTTCTTT
d_call: -; clone_size: -; j_call: TRBJ1-5; v_call: TRBV19; cdr3_aa: CASKKDLNQPQHF; cdr3_nt: TGTGCCAGTAAAAAGGACCTCAATCAGCCCCAGCATTTT
d_call: -; clone_size: -; j_call: TRBJ1-2; v_call: TRBV16; cdr3_aa: CASSLTQANYGYTF; cdr3_nt: TGTGCCAGCTCCCTTACCCAGGCTAACTATGGCTACACCTTC
d_call: -; clone_size: -; j_call: TRBJ1-6; v_call: TRBV6-4; cdr3_aa: CASSESSDSPWSPLHF; cdr3_nt: TGTGCCAGCAGTGAGTCTTCGGACAGTCCTTGGTCACCCCTCCACTTT
d_call: TRBD1; clone_size: -; j_call: TRBJ1-6; v_call: TRBV11-3; cdr3_aa: CASSPRTGNSPLHF; cdr3_nt: TGTGCCAGCAGCCCTAGGACAGGTAATTCACCCCTCCACTTT
d_call: TRBD2; clone_size: -; j_call: TRBJ2-1; v_call: TRBV9; cdr3_aa: CASSPGRLAGVNEQFF; cdr3_nt: TGTGCCAGCAGCCCCGGTAGGCTAGCGGGGGTCAATGAGCAGTTCTTC
d_call: -; clone_size: -; j_call: TRBJ1-3; v_call: TRBV28; cdr3_aa: CASSLGGGTGNTIYF; cdr3_nt: TGTGCCAGCAGTTTGGGGGGAGGCACTGGAAACACCATATATTTT
d_call: -; clone_size: few; j_call: TRBJ1-2; v_call: TRBV19; cdr3_aa: CASSIAGLSSNYGYTF; cdr3_nt: TGTGCCAGTAGTATAGCAGGCCTTTCATCTAACTATGGCTACACCTTC
d_call: TRBD2; clone_size: -; j_call: TRBJ2-7; v_call: TRBV5-1; cdr3_aa: CASSSGTSAYEQYF; cdr3_nt: TGCGCCAGCAGTTCCGGGACTAGCGCCTACGAGCAGTACTTC
d_call: TRBD2; clone_size: -; j_call: TRBJ2-3; v_call: TRBV5-1; cdr3_aa: CASSPGTSGSTDTQYF; cdr3_nt: TGCGCCAGCAGCCCAGGGACTAGCGGGTCCACAGATACGCAGTATTTT
d_call: TRBD1; clone_size: -; j_call: TRBJ1-2; v_call: TRBV27; cdr3_aa: CASSNSGGRGYTF; cdr3_nt: TGTGCCAGCAGTAATTCAGGGGGTAGGGGTTACACCTTC
d_call: -; clone_size: -; j_call: TRBJ2-2; v_call: TRBV5-1; cdr3_aa: CASSLGWTTGAGELFF; cdr3_nt: TGCGCCAGCAGCTTGGGTTGGACGACGGGGGCAGGGGAGCTGTTTTTT
d_call: -; clone_size: -; j_call: TRBJ1-5; v_call: TRBV5-5; cdr3_aa: CASSLQGDGPQHF; cdr3_nt: TGTGCCAGCAGCTTACAGGGCGATGGGCCCCAGCATTTT
d_call: TRBD1; clone_size: once; j_call: TRBJ2-2; v_call: TRBV30; cdr3_aa: CAWSAGQYTGELFF; cdr3_nt: TGTGCCTGGAGTGCGGGACAGTACACCGGGGAGCTGTTTTTT
d_call: TRBD1; clone_size: -; j_call: TRBJ2-1; v_call: TRBV19; cdr3_aa: CASRTGSSYNEQFF; cdr3_nt: TGTGCCAGTAGGACAGGGAGCTCCTACAATGAGCAGTTCTTC
d_call: TRBD1; clone_size: -; j_call: TRBJ1-1; v_call: TRBV29-1; cdr3_aa: CSVGRGAAEAFF; cdr3_nt: TGCAGCGTTGGCAGGGGGGCGGCTGAAGCTTTCTTT
d_call: -; clone_size: -; j_call: TRBJ2-7; v_call: TRBV28; cdr3_aa: CASSLGHPTNYEQYF; cdr3_nt: TGTGCCAGCAGTTTAGGGCACCCCACAAACTACGAGCAGTACTTC